The T cell receptor beta chain described here comes from a study of blood T cell repertoires in COVID-19. Overall study context: The samples span acute and convalescent COVID-19 from the United States, Italy and Spain. PBMCs, B-cell-depleted T cells, or T cells provided the cDNA or gDNA that made up the material.

In the original workflow: Nucleated cell counts were estimated from reference gene primer amplification. The protocol was immunoSEQ multiplex PCR, while the TCRdb copy is restricted to in-frame clones and leaves out a portion. V and J calls and clone size are those listed in that table; D and trimming were worked out from the DNA. The sample carries 350,000 or so clones, 80% to 90% recorded once. The V gene's germline CDR1 is MDHEN and CDR2 SYDVKM. V shed 6 bases, J shed 3 bases, and the junction held 10 bases outside the gene matches. The CDR3 loop spans 16 amino acids. The clonotype was recovered from a man aged 25 to 40 with active or convalescent COVID-19. The chain recombines TRBV28 with TRBJ2-2; TRBD1 matches at 7 bases. What was sequenced was peripheral blood. CDR3 bases: TGTGCCAGCAGGTCACCCTGGGACAGAGACACCGGGGAGCTGTTTTTT. Its protein is CASRSPWDRDTGELFF. Drawing the rest from reference TRBV28 and TRBJ2-2, the complete variable domain is DVKVTQSSRYLVKRTGEKVFLECVQDMDHENMFWYRQDPGLGLRLIYFSYDVKMKEKGDIPEGYSVSREKKERFSLILESASTNQTSMYLCASRSPWDRDTGELFFGEGSRLTVL.